Listed here are 21 T cell receptor beta chains from one sample, sequenced in a study of low-dose radiotherapy and immunotherapy resistance in tumors. TRAV- and TRBV-specific primers were used for first-strand cDNA, which covered alpha and beta chains. TCRs were put through approximately 20 PCR cycles of amplification with Phusion. A constant-region primer and the V-primer adapter served as the primer pair. TCRdb reprocessed the reads via MiXCR and lists one record per CDR3 protein. The sample holds about 18,000 distinct CDR3 sequences; 70% are singletons and the top ten take approximately 5.4%. The source of these receptors is a human donor with advanced metastatic prostate, ovarian, gallbladder or colorectal cancer (not recorded which). This table probably holds off-target reads from a library built for another chain.

The V gene is TRBV2, the J gene TRBJ2-3; 14 bases match TRBD2. The CDR3 has 16 residues. The ends lost 9 bases at V and 0 bases at J; junction bases unmatched: 5. Germline loops: CDR1 SNHLY, CDR2 FYNNEI. This chain's CDR3 is CASRTSGRTSTDTQYF. The CDR3 coding sequence is TGTGCCAGTAGGACTAGCGGGAGGACTAGCACAGATACGCAGTATTTT.

V and J are TRBV11-3 and TRBJ2-1; TRBD2 matches 9 bases. With V trimmed by 1 base and J by 7 bases, 8 bases remained unmatched. This CDR3 spans 16 amino acids. Germline loops: CDR1 SGHNT, CDR2 YENEEA. The CDR3 DNA reads TGTGCCAGCAGCTTAGCGGGTGTGCGGGAGGGTAATGAGCAGTTCTTC. Amino acids: CASSLAGVREGNEQFF.

The rearrangement links TRBV24-1 to TRBJ2-7, with D possibly TRBD2 on 5 matching bases. This CDR3 has 12 amino acids. Germline V gene data show CDR1 as KGHDR and CDR2 as SFDVKD. Trimming cost V 9 bases and J 3 bases, with 11 bases left between them. The CDR3 here is CATEGQNYEQYF. CDR3 DNA sequence: TGTGCCACCGAGGGCCAGAACTACGAGCAGTACTTC.

The chain combines TRBV7-2 with TRBJ2-2, with no clear D. CDR3 size: 14 residues. Per germline, CDR1 SGHTA and CDR2 FQGNSA. V gave up 5 bases and J gave up 0 bases, with 7 bases separating them. CDR3 sequence (DNA): TGTGCCAGCAGCCCCTCGGCGAACACCGGGGAGCTGTTTTTT. It codes for CASSPSANTGELFF.

This chain links TRBV5-1 with TRBJ1-1; 8 bases match TRBD1. The V gene's germline CDR1 is SGHRS and CDR2 YFSETQ. The ends lost 4 bases at V and 4 bases at J; junction bases unmatched: 6. The CDR3 is made up of 14 amino acids. This CDR3 is CASSAPTGATEAFF. CDR3 DNA: TGCGCCAGCAGCGCGCCGACAGGGGCCACTGAAGCTTTCTTT.

This rearrangement joins TRBV4-3 to TRBJ1-1; D is uncertain. CDR1 and CDR2 (germline): LGHNA, YSLEER. This CDR3 contains 12 residues. With 1 base removed from V and 11 bases from J, the gap between germline ends came to 11 bases. The CDR3 DNA is TGCGCCAGCAGCCAAGCTGGCGGGTGGGCTTTCTTT. Translating gives CASSQAGGWAFF.

In this sample, this clonotype turned up once. The chain uses TRBV6-2 or TRBV6-3 and TRBJ2-1; the match to TRBD2 covers 11 bases. With 0 bases clipped from V and 7 bases from J, the junction kept 5 bases outside the gene matches. Germline loops: CDR1 MNHEY, CDR2 SVGEGT. The CDR3 contains 16 residues. The CDR3 DNA is TGTGCCAGCAGTTACTCAAGTAGCGGGGGGGATAATGAGCAGTTCTTC. Translated, it gives CASSYSSSGGDNEQFF.

In this sample, this clonotype is medium-sized. The rearrangement uses TRBV14 and TRBJ2-1, with TRBD2 matching over 8 bases. Germline CDR1 and CDR2: SGHDN and FVKESK. The trim removed 0 bases at V and 4 bases at J, leaving 5 bases unmatched. This CDR3 is built from 16 residues. The CDR3 sequence is CASSQDRTGGYNEQFF. DNA of the CDR3: TGTGCCAGCAGCCAAGATAGAACGGGGGGGTACAATGAGCAGTTCTTC.

This clonotype occurred a few times. The chain joins TRBV5-1 to TRBJ2-1; TRBD1 or TRBD2 may be the D gene (5 bases each). The germline V gene has CDR1 SGHRS and CDR2 YFSETQ. The CDR3 runs to 14 residues. V lost 1 base and J 5 bases, leaving 10 bases between the germline ends. The CDR3 nucleotides read TGCGCCAGCAGCTTGAGGGGACCCAACAATGAGCAGTTCTTC. Translation: CASSLRGPNNEQFF.

The chain employs TRBV5-4 and TRBJ1-1; D gene uncertain. Germline V gene sequence: CDR1 SGHNT, CDR2 YYREEE (reference sequence). This CDR3 spans 16 amino acids. Trimming took off 6 bases at V and 1 base at J, with 19 bases between the two ends. Here the CDR3 DNA reads TGTGCCAGCACCGGAGGGTTGCCGACACAGAACACTGAAGCTTTCTTT. Encoded protein: CASTGGLPTQNTEAFF.

This clonotype was found a few times. The chain employs TRBV7-2 and TRBJ1-6, with D perhaps matching TRBD1 (5 bases). This CDR3 is built from 15 residues. Germline assignment: CDR1 SGHTA and CDR2 FQGNSA. Trimming removed 4 bases from V and 7 bases from J, with 14 bases in between. The CDR3 region is CASSYAQGTNSPLHF. As DNA, the CDR3 is TGTGCCAGCAGCTACGCCCAGGGAACGAATTCACCCCTCCACTTT. The variable domain in full, with the rest retrieved from reference TRBV7-2 and TRBJ1-6, is GAGVSQSPSNKVTEKGKDVELRCDPISGHTALYWYRQSLGQGLEFLIYFQGNSAPDKSGLPSDRFSAERTGGSVSTLTIQRTQQEDSAVYLCASSYAQGTNSPLHFGNGTRLTVT.

V usage is TRBV12-3 or TRBV12-4 and J usage is TRBJ2-3, with D uncertain. Trimming cost V 3 bases and J 2 bases, with 9 bases left between them. CDR3 length equals 14 residues. CDR3 in amino acids: CASSFLSYTDTQYF. In nucleotides, the CDR3 is TGTGCCAGCAGTTTTCTCAGTTACACAGATACGCAGTATTTT.

DNA of the CDR3: TGTGCCTGGACCATTGCAGGGGGGAATCAGCCCCAGCATTTT. Amino acids: CAWTIAGGNQPQHF. The chain is built from TRBV30 and TRBJ1-5; TRBD1 matches 7 bases. CDR3 length: 14 residues. Germline-derived CDR1 and CDR2 are GTSNPN and SVGIG (reference sequence). V dropped 4 bases and J dropped 4; count of bases not matched to a gene: 7. The whole variable domain, filled in from reference TRBV30 and TRBJ1-5, reads SQTIHQWPATLVQPVGSPLSLECTVEGTSNPNLYWYRQAAGRGLQLLFYSVGIGQISSEVPQNLSASRPQDRQFILSSKKLLLSDSGFYLCAWTIAGGNQPQHFGDGTRLSIL.

For the CDR3, the DNA is TGTGCCAGCTCACCGGAACCAGCGGACACCATATATTTT. This encodes CASSPEPADTIYF. The V gene is TRBV18, the J gene TRBJ1-3; D unclear. Trimming stripped 3 bases from V and 8 bases from J, with 11 bases between. The germline gives CDR1 KGHSH, CDR2 LQKENI. The CDR3 runs 13 residues. Supplemented by reference TRBV18 and TRBJ1-3, the full variable domain reads NAGVMQNPRHLVRRRGQEARLRCSPMKGHSHVYWYRQLPEEGLKFMVYLQKENIIDESGMPKERFSAEFPKEGPSILRIQQVVRGDSAAYFCASSPEPADTIYFGEGSWLTVV.

The genes are TRBV20-1 and TRBJ2-7, with D tentatively TRBD1 or TRBD2 (6 bases each). The V gene lost 5 bases and the J gene lost 1 base, with 12 bases spanning the gap. Germline V CDR1 and CDR2: DFQATT, SNEGSKA (reference sequence). The CDR3 totals 13 residues. CDR3 DNA sequence: TGCAGTGCTGCGGGACATCTATCCTACGAGCAGTACTTC. Encoded protein: CSAAGHLSYEQYF.

V is TRBV6-1 and J is TRBJ2-1; 8 bases match TRBD2. V trimming: 7 bases; J trimming: 2 bases; junction bases outside the gene matches: 10. This CDR3 contains 16 residues. The germline CDR1 and CDR2 sequences are MNHNS and SASEGT. The CDR3 nucleotides are TGTGCCAGCATCGCCACTCTAGCGGGTCCCTACAATGAGCAGTTCTTC. Translated, it gives CASIATLAGPYNEQFF.

This clonotype was counted between two and nine times. This chain uses TRBV10-3 with TRBJ1-5; no clear D gene. This CDR3 spans 11 amino acids. V gave up 10 bases and J gave up 7 bases, with 11 bases separating them. Germline V gene data show CDR1 as ENHRY and CDR2 as SYGVKD. Written as DNA, the CDR3 is TGTGCCACCCTACCTGGGCAGCCCCAGCATTTT. It specifies CATLPGQPQHF.

Points on this clonotype: A much more abundant neighbour one base away suggests this may be a read error. The CDR3 does not close with the conserved phenylalanine or tryptophan, likely indicating a read error. V gene TRBV5-4 combines with J gene TRBJ2-1; perhaps TRBD1 as D (5 bases). Trimming cost V 4 bases and J 4 bases, with 15 bases left between them. Germline assignment: CDR1 SGHNT and CDR2 YYREEE (reference sequence). The CDR3 extends over 15 amino acids. This CDR3 is CASSLGPGNYNEQFL. In DNA form, the CDR3 reads TGTGCCAGCAGCCTCGGGCCAGGGAATTACAATGAGCAGTTCTTA.

The chain joins TRBV6-8 to TRBJ2-5; D gene unclear. Trimming shortened V by 5 bases and J by 2 bases, and 12 bases separated the two germline ends. CDR3 length: 14 amino acids. Germline V lookup: CDR1 MNHGY, CDR2 SAAAGT. The CDR3 DNA reads TGTGCCAGCAGTCGAGGACCGAAACAAGAGACCCAGTACTTC. Its translation is CASSRGPKQETQYF.

The CDR3 sequence: CASSYGQGIQPQHF. The DNA of the CDR3 is TGCGCCAGCAGCTACGGACAGGGGATTCAGCCCCAGCATTTT. The V call is TRBV5-1, the J call TRBJ1-5; TRBD1 matches 9 bases. The CDR3 runs to 14 residues. J was trimmed by 6 bases and V by 3 bases; bases with no gene match: 4. Germline V gene lookup returns CDR1 SGHRS and CDR2 YFSETQ.

This clonotype was observed a few times. V is TRBV14 and J is TRBJ1-3; D remains unclear. This CDR3 region has 18 residues. The germline V and J ends were trimmed by 0 bases and 0 bases, with 15 bases remaining between them. Germline CDR1 reads SGHDN; CDR2 reads FVKESK. DNA for the CDR3: TGTGCCAGCAGCCAAGAATCTTTCCCGGGTCGCTCTGGAAACACCATATATTTT. The encoded protein is CASSQESFPGRSGNTIYF.